Shown below are 12 T cell receptor beta chains from a single sample sequenced in a study of blood T cell repertoires in COVID-19. Assay used: immunoSEQ multiplex PCR; TCRdb lists only in-frame clones, some missing. The sample lists about 180,000 clones, about 88% occurring once. Sequenced input: PBMCs or T cells enriched from blood (not recorded which). These receptors were taken from a woman in her 50s who had recovered from COVID-19.

CDR3 protein: CASSPGYEQYF. For the CDR3, the DNA is TGTGCCAGCAGCCCAGGGTACGAGCAGTACTTC. The chain joins TRBV14 to TRBJ2-7; tentatively, D is TRBD1 (5 bases). Trimming pared 4 bases from V and 4 bases from J, leaving 5 bases between. Per germline, CDR1 SGHDN and CDR2 FVKESK. The CDR3 contains 11 residues.

The CDR3 DNA reads TGTGCCAGCAGTTTTGGGCTTAATGAAAAACTGTTTTTT. It specifies CASSFGLNEKLFF. This chain connects TRBV28 to TRBJ1-4; the D is unclear. V was cut by 3 bases and J by 4 bases, with 6 bases left in between. The CDR3 is 13 amino acids. Germline V CDR1 and CDR2: MDHEN, SYDVKM.

This sequence joins TRBV19 and TRBJ1-4; TRBD1 aligns across 7 bases. The CDR3 length is 13 residues. Germline-derived CDR1 and CDR2 are LNHDA and SQIVND (reference sequence). The J segment lost 7 bases and the V segment lost 4 bases, leaving 3 bases of the junction unmatched. As DNA, the CDR3 is TGTGCCAGTAGTAAGGGGGCCCGTGAAAAACTGTTTTTT. Amino acids: CASSKGAREKLFF.

The chain has TRBV28 and TRBJ1-6; possibly TRBD1 for D (6 bases). Trimming pared 10 bases from V and 8 bases from J, leaving 18 bases between. The germline V gene has CDR1 MDHEN and CDR2 SYDVKM. This CDR3 contains 14 residues. The CDR3 nucleotides read TGTGCCATAAAACAGGGCCCTGTGTATTCACCCCTCCACTTT. Its protein product is CAIKQGPVYSPLHF.

The V call is TRBV7-9, the J call TRBJ2-3; perhaps TRBD1 as D (8 bases). Germline assignment: CDR1 SEHNR and CDR2 FQNEAQ (reference sequence). The CDR3 has 16 residues. Trimming took 4 bases from V and 0 from J, leaving 14 bases between them. CDR3 sequence: CASSSGQGGSTDTQYF. The CDR3 nucleotides read TGTGCCAGCAGCTCAGGACAGGGAGGGAGCACAGATACGCAGTATTTT.

The V and J genes are TRBV6-6 and TRBJ2-7, with TRBD2 identical over 12 bases. Germline V gene lookup returns CDR1 MNHNY and CDR2 SVGAGI (reference sequence). This CDR3 is 14 amino acids long. J gave up 2 bases and V 8 bases, and 4 bases lay outside the gene matches. The DNA for the CDR3 is TGTGCCAGCGTACGACTAGCGGGAGCCTACGAGCAGTACTTC. Translated, it gives CASVRLAGAYEQYF.

The chain couples TRBV12-3 or TRBV12-4 to TRBJ2-5; D remains ambiguous. This CDR3 contains 11 residues. Trimming removed 4 bases at V and 4 bases at J, with 4 bases between. The CDR3 region is CASSSRETQYF. The CDR3 DNA sequence: TGTGCCAGCAGTTCGAGAGAGACCCAGTACTTC.

This chain links TRBV3-1 (or the pseudogene TRBV3-2) with TRBJ1-4, with a possible D match to TRBD1 (5 bases). This CDR3 region has 15 residues. The germline gives CDR1 LGHDT, CDR2 YNNKEL (reference sequence). The ends were cut back, 4 bases at V and 8 bases at J, with 17 bases in the middle. CDR3 DNA: TGTGCCAGCAGCCTACCGACAGCGGGCAGGGAAAAACTGTTTTTT. Translation gives CASSLPTAGREKLFF.

The chain employs TRBV10-2 and TRBJ1-1, with 7 bases matching TRBD1. This CDR3 is built from 13 residues. From germline, CDR1 is WSHSY and CDR2 SAAADI. Trimming cost V 8 bases and J 0 bases; bases outside gene matches: 3. The CDR3 spells CASSGQMNTEAFF. The CDR3 nucleotides read TGCGCCAGCTCGGGACAGATGAACACTGAAGCTTTCTTT.

The rearrangement joins TRBV24-1 to TRBJ2-1, with 11 positions matching TRBD2. Trimming cost V 2 bases and J 11 bases; bases outside gene matches: 4. This CDR3 spans 14 amino acids. Germline values: CDR1 KGHDR, CDR2 SFDVKD. The CDR3 loop is CATSDSRTSGQQFF. The CDR3 coding sequence is TGTGCCACCAGTGATTCAAGGACTAGCGGGCAGCAGTTCTTC.

The V gene is TRBV28, the J gene TRBJ1-5; 7 bases map to TRBD1. CDR1 and CDR2 (germline): MDHEN, SYDVKM. V gave up 1 base and J gave up 5 bases; unmatched junction bases: 2. This CDR3 is built from 14 residues. Written as DNA, the CDR3 is TGTGCCAGCAGTTTATATACAGGGGATCAGCCCCAGCATTTT. Its protein is CASSLYTGDQPQHF.

This chain links TRBV28 with TRBJ2-7; D possibly corresponds to TRBD2 (5 bases). The CDR3 has 12 residues. CDR1 and CDR2 (germline): MDHEN, SYDVKM. Trimming cost V 8 bases and J 4 bases, with 12 bases left between them. The CDR3 DNA reads as TGTGCCAGCGGGTTGGAGCGGTACGAGCAGTACTTC. Its translation is CASGLERYEQYF.